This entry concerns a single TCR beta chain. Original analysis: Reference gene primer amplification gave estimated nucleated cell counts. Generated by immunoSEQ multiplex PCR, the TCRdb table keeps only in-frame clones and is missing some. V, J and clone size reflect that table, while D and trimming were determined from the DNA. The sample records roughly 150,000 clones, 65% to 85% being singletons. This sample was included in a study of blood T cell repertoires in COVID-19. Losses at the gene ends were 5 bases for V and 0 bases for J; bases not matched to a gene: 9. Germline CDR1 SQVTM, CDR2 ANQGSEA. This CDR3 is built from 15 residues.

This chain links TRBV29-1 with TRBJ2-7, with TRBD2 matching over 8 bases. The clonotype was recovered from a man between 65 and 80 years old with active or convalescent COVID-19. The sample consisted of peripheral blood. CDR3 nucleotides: TGCAGCGTTTCCGGGTCCCTAGCGGGCTCCTACGAGCAGTACTTC. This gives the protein CSVSGSLAGSYEQYF.